This T cell receptor beta chain was sequenced in a study of control samples from healthy donors and cancer patients. Profiling relied on immunoSEQ multiplex PCR, and the TCRdb table lists in-frame clones only, not all of them. The record lists some 190,000 clones, of which the ten most abundant hold around 2%. Sequencing was done on a sample of blood. The source of this sequence is a woman in her 30s in good health.

In nucleotides, the CDR3 is TGCGCCAGCAGTCGAATGACAGGTGACTTTTTTGGACTCCTTTTCTATAATTCACCCCTCCACTTT. This sequence encodes CASSRMTGDFFGLLFYNSPLHF. The rearrangement links TRBV23-1 to TRBJ1-6, with D possibly being TRBD1 (6 bases). TRBV23-1 is an ORF, and what it does is uncertain. The V end lost 4 bases, the J end lost 3 bases, and 31 bases lay between the germline ends. The CDR3 contains 22 residues.